Here is one T cell receptor beta chain with its context. The record originates from a study of blood T cell repertoires in COVID-19. Profiling relied on immunoSEQ multiplex PCR, and the TCRdb table lists in-frame clones only, not all of them. The sample lists 140,000 to 150,000 clones, about 90% occurring once. Trimming removed 3 bases at V and 8 bases at J, with 8 bases between. This CDR3 spans 13 amino acids. Germline CDR1 and CDR2: MNHEY and SMNVEV (reference sequence). Input material: PBMCs or T cells enriched from blood (not recorded which). V and J are TRBV27 and TRBJ1-6, with D perhaps TRBD1 (5 bases). The TCR sequence derives from a woman aged 40 to 50 who had been exposed to COVID-19. CDR3 loop: CASSLVRDSPLHF. The CDR3 DNA follows: TGTGCCAGCAGTTTGGTCAGGGATTCACCCCTCCACTTT.